These 13 T cell receptor beta chains were sequenced from one sample in a study of CD8 T cells in Susac syndrome. RNA was extracted with the RNeasy kit, and a quantity of roughly 0.5 to 1 ug was reverse transcribed using random hexamers. TCRdb re-called the immunoSEQ multiplex PCR reads with MiXCR, one entry per CDR3 protein. The profile covers a few hundred thousand distinct CDR3 sequences, with roughly nine tenths appearing a single time and about 0.12% taken by the ten largest. The specimen was CD8+ T cells from PBMCs. The receptors originated from a human donor with multiple sclerosis.

This clonotype was detected only once. The rearrangement links TRBV20-1 to TRBJ1-4; D remains ambiguous. V lost 0 bases, J lost 3 bases, and 14 bases lay in between. Germline-derived CDR1 and CDR2 are DFQATT and SNEGSKA (reference sequence). The CDR3 runs to 16 residues. The CDR3 loop is CSAREFLGLANEKLFF. CDR3 in DNA: TGCAGTGCTAGAGAGTTCTTGGGGTTGGCTAATGAAAAACTGTTTTTT.

This chain connects TRBV12-3 or TRBV12-4 to TRBJ2-7, with 9 bases fitting TRBD1. The CDR3 totals 11 residues. V lost 9 bases, J lost 5 bases, and 2 bases stayed unmatched. This CDR3 reads CARTGGHEQYF. The CDR3 bases are TGTGCCAGAACAGGGGGCCACGAGCAGTACTTC.

CDR3 coding DNA: TGCAGTGCCACGGGACTCAGCCCAACCTCTGGGGCCAACGTCCTGACTTTC. It specifies CSATGLSPTSGANVLTF. The genes are TRBV20-1 and TRBJ2-6, with D maybe TRBD2 (6 bases). Germline V lookup: CDR1 DFQATT, CDR2 SNEGSKA (reference sequence). Trimming took 6 bases from V and 0 from J, leaving 18 bases between them. The CDR3 is 17 residues long.

This chain links TRBV30 with TRBJ2-7, with D perhaps TRBD1 (6 bases). In germline, CDR1 is GTSNPN, CDR2 SVGIG (reference sequence). CDR3 size: 13 residues. Trimming took 0 bases from V and 5 from J, leaving 11 bases between them. CDR3 loop: CAWSVLRTDEQYF. In DNA form, the CDR3 reads TGTGCCTGGAGTGTACTGCGGACAGACGAGCAGTACTTC.

This clonotype was picked up one time. The V call is TRBV7-9, the J call TRBJ2-3; D is unclear. Germline assignment: CDR1 SEHNR and CDR2 FQNEAQ (reference sequence). CDR3 size: 13 residues. The V end was cut by 8 bases, the J end by 0 bases, with 9 bases between. The DNA for the CDR3 is TGTGCCAGCGGCCTCGGTAGCACAGATACGCAGTATTTT. Its protein is CASGLGSTDTQYF.

This chain links TRBV2 with TRBJ1-1, with TRBD1 as a possible D gene (5 bases). The CDR3 runs to 9 residues. Germline assignment: CDR1 SNHLY and CDR2 FYNNEI. Trimming shortened V by 10 bases and J by 11 bases, and 11 bases separated the two germline ends. The CDR3 DNA reads as TGTGCCACCAGGGCCCCCGCTTTCTTT. Translation gives CATRAPAFF.

This chain connects TRBV13 to TRBJ1-1; a weak D match, TRBD1 (6 bases). The CDR3 has 16 amino acids. V lost 4 bases and J lost 3, with 18 bases in between. Germline V gives CDR1 PRHDT, CDR2 FYEKMQ (reference sequence). The CDR3 nucleotides read TGTGCCAGCAGCTCTGCCTTCGGACAGACTGACACTGAAGCTTTCTTT. The encoded protein is CASSSAFGQTDTEAFF.

The chain has TRBV13 and TRBJ2-7; 11 bases match TRBD2. The length of the CDR3 is 18 residues. Germline values: CDR1 PRHDT, CDR2 FYEKMQ (reference sequence). Trimming cost V 5 bases and J 2 bases; bases outside gene matches: 14. CDR3 region: CASSPRPGLAGGPYEQYF. The CDR3, as DNA: TGTGCCAGCAGCCCACGCCCGGGGCTAGCGGGAGGTCCCTACGAGCAGTACTTC. Drawing the rest from reference TRBV13 and TRBJ2-7, the complete variable domain is AAGVIQSPRHLIKEKRETATLKCYPIPRHDTVYWYQQGPGQDPQFLISFYEKMQSDKGSIPDRFSAQQFSDYHSELNMSSLELGDSALYFCASSPRPGLAGGPYEQYFGPGTRLTVT.

The genes are TRBV5-6 and TRBJ1-5; D not certain. Trimming pared 3 bases from V and 5 bases from J, leaving 12 bases between. The CDR3 runs to 14 residues. CDR1 is SGHDT, CDR2 YYEEEE, per germline. CDR3 sequence: CASSYGVGHQPQHF. The CDR3 bases are TGTGCCAGCAGCTACGGGGTCGGCCATCAGCCCCAGCATTTT.

This chain uses TRBV19 with TRBJ1-3; D is perhaps TRBD1 (6 bases). CDR1 and CDR2 from the germline V gene are LNHDA and SQIVND (reference sequence). V was cut by 6 bases and J by 1 base, with 13 bases left in between. The CDR3 sequence is 15 residues long. CDR3 sequence reads: CASRPEQGSGNTIYF. Here the CDR3 DNA reads TGTGCCAGTAGGCCGGAACAGGGTTCTGGAAACACCATATATTTT. The variable domain in full, with the rest retrieved from reference TRBV19 and TRBJ1-3, is DGGITQSPKYLFRKEGQNVTLSCEQNLNHDAMYWYRQDPGQGLRLIYYSQIVNDFQKGDIAEGYSVSREKKESFPLTVTSAQKNPTAFYLCASRPEQGSGNTIYFGEGSWLTVV.

The rearrangement links TRBV6-5 to TRBJ2-1; TRBD2 aligns across 9 bases. This CDR3 is 20 amino acids long. CDR1 and CDR2 from the germline V gene are MNHEY and SVGAGI. V trimming: 1 base; J trimming: 5 bases; junction bases outside the gene matches: 18. As DNA, the CDR3 is TGTGCCAGCAGTTACTTCCCAGCGGGAGGCGCTACAGTTCATAACAATGAGCAGTTCTTC. This codes for CASSYFPAGGATVHNNEQFF.

The V and J genes are TRBV13 and TRBJ2-1; D is perhaps TRBD1 (5 bases). Germline V CDR1 and CDR2: PRHDT, FYEKMQ (reference sequence). The CDR3 has 16 residues. With 5 bases removed from V and 0 bases from J, the gap between germline ends came to 14 bases. The CDR3 coding sequence is TGTGCCAGCAGCCCGGACACTTCGAGCTCCTACAATGAGCAGTTCTTC. This codes for CASSPDTSSSYNEQFF.

The chain has TRBV19 and TRBJ1-1; no firm D call. CDR3 length: 13 amino acids. The germline V and J ends were trimmed by 6 bases and 1 base, with 9 bases remaining between them. The germline V gene encodes CDR1 LNHDA and CDR2 SQIVND (reference sequence). The CDR3 nucleotides are TGTGCCAGTAGCTTTTTCGGGAACACTGAAGCTTTCTTT. Protein product: CASSFFGNTEAFF.